Included here is one T cell receptor (beta chain) sequence, with context. This sample stems from a study of blood T cell repertoires in COVID-19. Sequencing used immunoSEQ multiplex PCR; TCRdb keeps in-frame clones, though not all of them. The data contain under 150,000 clones, around four fifths of them singletons. The J segment lost 7 bases and the V segment lost 4 bases, leaving 9 bases of the junction unmatched. The CDR3 has 15 residues. Germline CDR1 and CDR2: LNHDA and SQIVND (reference sequence). The sequence derives from a man in his 70s with active or convalescent COVID-19. The chain employs TRBV19 and TRBJ2-5, with 10 bases matching TRBD2. Sequenced material: peripheral blood. The CDR3 coding sequence is TGTGCCAGTAGTAGTAGCGGGGGGAGTTTAGGGACCCAGTACTTC. Protein product: CASSSSGGSLGTQYF. Full variable domain (rest looked up from reference TRBV19 and TRBJ2-5): DGGITQSPKYLFRKEGQNVTLSCEQNLNHDAMYWYRQDPGQGLRLIYYSQIVNDFQKGDIAEGYSVSREKKESFPLTVTSAQKNPTAFYLCASSSSGGSLGTQYFGPGTRLLVL.